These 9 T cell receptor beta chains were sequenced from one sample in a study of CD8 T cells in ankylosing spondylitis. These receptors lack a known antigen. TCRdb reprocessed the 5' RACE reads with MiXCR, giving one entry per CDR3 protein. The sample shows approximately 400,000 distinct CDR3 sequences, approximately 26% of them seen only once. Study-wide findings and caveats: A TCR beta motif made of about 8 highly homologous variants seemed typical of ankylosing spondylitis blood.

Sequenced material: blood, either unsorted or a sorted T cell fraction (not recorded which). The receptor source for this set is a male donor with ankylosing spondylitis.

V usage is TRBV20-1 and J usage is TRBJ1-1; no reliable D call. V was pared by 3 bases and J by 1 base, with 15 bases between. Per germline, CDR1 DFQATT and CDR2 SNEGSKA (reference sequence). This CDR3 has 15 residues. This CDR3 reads CSASGPPAGNTEAFF. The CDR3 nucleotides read TGCAGTGCTAGCGGGCCCCCCGCAGGGAACACTGAAGCTTTCTTT.

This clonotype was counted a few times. Here the CDR3 reads CASSLGAGGTADTQYF. DNA for the CDR3: TGTGCCAGCAGCTTAGGGGCGGGAGGGACAGCAGATACGCAGTATTTT. The chain combines TRBV7-8 with TRBJ2-3; TRBD2 matches at 9 bases. V lost 1 base to trimming and J lost 4 bases; unmatched junction nucleotides: 6. This CDR3 is 16 amino acids long. Germline assignment: CDR1 SGHVS and CDR2 FQNEAQ.

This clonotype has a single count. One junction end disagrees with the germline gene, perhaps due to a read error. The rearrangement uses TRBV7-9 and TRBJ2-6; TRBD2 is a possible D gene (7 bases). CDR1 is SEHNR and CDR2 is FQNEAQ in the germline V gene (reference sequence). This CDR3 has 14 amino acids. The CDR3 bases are TGTGCCAGCAGCTTAGAAGGGGGGGGCAACGTCCTGACTTTC. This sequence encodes CASSLEGGGNVLTF. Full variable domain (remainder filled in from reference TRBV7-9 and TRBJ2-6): DTGVSQNPRHKITKRGQNVTFRCDPISEHNRLYWYRQTLGQGPEFLTYFQNEAQLEKSRLLSDRFSAERPKGSFSTLEIQRTEQGDSAMYLCASSLEGGGNVLTFGAGSRLTVL.

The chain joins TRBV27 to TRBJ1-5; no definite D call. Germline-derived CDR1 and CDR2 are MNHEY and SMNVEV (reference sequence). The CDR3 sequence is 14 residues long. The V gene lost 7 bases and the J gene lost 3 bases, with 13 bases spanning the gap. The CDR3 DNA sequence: TGTGCCAGCAAACGGTCCGGTCTCAATCAGCCCCAGCATTTT. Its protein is CASKRSGLNQPQHF.

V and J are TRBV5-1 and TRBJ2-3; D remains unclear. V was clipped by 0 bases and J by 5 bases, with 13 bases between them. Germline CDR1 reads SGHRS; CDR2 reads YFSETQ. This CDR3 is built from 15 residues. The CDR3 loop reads CASSLGAPTLDTQYF. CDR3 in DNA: TGCGCCAGCAGCTTGGGGGCGCCGACCCTAGATACGCAGTATTTT.

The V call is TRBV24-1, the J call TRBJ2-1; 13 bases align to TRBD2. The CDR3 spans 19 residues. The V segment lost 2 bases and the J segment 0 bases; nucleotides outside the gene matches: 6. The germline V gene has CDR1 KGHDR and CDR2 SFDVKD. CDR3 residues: CATSDYGTSGISSYNEQFF. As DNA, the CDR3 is TGTGCCACCAGTGATTACGGGACTAGCGGGATAAGCTCCTACAATGAGCAGTTCTTC.

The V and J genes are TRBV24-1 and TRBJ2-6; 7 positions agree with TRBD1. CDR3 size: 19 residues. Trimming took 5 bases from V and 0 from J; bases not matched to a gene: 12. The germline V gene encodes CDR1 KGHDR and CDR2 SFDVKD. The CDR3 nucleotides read TGTGCCACCAGTGCCCCAGACAGGGATCTAAGCTCTGGGGCCAACGTCCTGACTTTC. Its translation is CATSAPDRDLSSGANVLTF.

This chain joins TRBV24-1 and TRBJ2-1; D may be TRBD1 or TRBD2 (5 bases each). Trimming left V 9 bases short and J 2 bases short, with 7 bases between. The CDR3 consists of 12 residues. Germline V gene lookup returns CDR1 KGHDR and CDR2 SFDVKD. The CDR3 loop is CATGGPYNEQFF. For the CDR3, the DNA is TGTGCCACCGGGGGACCCTACAATGAGCAGTTCTTC.

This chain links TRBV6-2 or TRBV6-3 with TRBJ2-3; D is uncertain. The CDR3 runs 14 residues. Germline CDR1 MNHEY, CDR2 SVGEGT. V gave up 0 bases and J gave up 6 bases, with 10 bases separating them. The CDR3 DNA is TGTGCCAGCAGTTACTCGATCTCCTGGGATACGCAGTATTTT. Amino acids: CASSYSISWDTQYF.